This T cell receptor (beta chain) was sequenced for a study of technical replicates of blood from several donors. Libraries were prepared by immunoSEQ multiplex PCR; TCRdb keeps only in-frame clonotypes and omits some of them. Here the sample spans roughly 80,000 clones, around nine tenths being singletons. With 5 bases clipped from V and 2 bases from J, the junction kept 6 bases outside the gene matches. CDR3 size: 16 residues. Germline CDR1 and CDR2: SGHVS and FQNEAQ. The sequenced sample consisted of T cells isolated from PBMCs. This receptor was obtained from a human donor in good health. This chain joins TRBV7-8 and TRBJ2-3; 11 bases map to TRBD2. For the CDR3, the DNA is TGTGCCAGCAGCCCGAGACTAGCGGGACTCACAGATACGCAGTATTTT. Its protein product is CASSPRLAGLTDTQYF.